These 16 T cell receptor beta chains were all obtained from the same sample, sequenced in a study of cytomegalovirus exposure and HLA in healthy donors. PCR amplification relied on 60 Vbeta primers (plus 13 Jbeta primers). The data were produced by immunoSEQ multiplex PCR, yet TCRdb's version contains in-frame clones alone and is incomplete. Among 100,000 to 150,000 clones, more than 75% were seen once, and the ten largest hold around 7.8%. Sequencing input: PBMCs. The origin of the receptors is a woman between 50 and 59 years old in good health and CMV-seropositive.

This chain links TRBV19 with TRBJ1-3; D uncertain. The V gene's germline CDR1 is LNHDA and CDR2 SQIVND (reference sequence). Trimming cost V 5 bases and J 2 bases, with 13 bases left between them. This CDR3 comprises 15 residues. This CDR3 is CASSLGSLPGNTIYF. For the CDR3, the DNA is TGTGCCAGTAGTCTAGGGAGTTTACCTGGAAACACCATATATTTT. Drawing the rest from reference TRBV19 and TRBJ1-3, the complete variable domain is DGGITQSPKYLFRKEGQNVTLSCEQNLNHDAMYWYRQDPGQGLRLIYYSQIVNDFQKGDIAEGYSVSREKKESFPLTVTSAQKNPTAFYLCASSLGSLPGNTIYFGEGSWLTVV.

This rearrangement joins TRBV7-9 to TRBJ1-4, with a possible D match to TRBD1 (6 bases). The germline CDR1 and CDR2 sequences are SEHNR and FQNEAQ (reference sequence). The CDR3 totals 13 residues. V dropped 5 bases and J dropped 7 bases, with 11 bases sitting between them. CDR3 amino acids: CASSRDKAEKLFF. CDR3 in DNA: TGTGCCAGCAGCCGGGACAAGGCTGAAAAACTGTTTTTT.

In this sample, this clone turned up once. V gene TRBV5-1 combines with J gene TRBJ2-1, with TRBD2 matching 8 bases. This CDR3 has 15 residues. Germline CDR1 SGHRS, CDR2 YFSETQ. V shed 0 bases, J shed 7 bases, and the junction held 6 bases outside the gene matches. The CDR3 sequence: CASSLAPGLGNEQFF. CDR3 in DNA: TGCGCCAGCAGCTTGGCCCCGGGACTAGGGAATGAGCAGTTCTTC.

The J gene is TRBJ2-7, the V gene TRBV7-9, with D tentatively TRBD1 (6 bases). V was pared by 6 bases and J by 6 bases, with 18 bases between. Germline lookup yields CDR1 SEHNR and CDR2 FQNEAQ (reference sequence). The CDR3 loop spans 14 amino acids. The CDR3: CASSLAQGESEQYF. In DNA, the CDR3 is TGTGCCAGCAGTCTCGCACAGGGAGAGTCCGAGCAGTACTTC.

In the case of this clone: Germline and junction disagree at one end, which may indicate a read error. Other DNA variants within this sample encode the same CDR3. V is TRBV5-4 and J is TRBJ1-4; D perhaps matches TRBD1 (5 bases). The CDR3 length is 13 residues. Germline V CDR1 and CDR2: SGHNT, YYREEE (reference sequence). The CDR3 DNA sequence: TGCGCCAGCAGCTTCGCAGGGCGAGAAAAACTGTTTTTT. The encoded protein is CASSFAGREKLFF.

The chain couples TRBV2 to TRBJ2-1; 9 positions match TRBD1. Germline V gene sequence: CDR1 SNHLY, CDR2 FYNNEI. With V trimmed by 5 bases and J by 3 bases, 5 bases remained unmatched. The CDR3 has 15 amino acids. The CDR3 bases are TGTGCCAGCAGTAGGACAGGGGACGACTACAATGAGCAGTTCTTC. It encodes CASSRTGDDYNEQFF.

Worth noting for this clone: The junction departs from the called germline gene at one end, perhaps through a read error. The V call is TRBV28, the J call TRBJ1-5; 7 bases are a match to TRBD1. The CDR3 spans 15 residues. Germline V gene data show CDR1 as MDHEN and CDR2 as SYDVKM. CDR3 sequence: CASSIWTGDNQPQHF. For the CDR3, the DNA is TGTGCCAGCAGTATATGGACAGGTGACAATCAGCCCCAGCATTTT.

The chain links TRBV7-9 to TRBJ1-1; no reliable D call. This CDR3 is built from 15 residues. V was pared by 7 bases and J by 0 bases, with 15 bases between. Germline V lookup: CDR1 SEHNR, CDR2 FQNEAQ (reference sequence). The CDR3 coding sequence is TGTGCCAGCACCCCGGCGGGAAGCATGAACACTGAAGCTTTCTTT. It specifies CASTPAGSMNTEAFF.

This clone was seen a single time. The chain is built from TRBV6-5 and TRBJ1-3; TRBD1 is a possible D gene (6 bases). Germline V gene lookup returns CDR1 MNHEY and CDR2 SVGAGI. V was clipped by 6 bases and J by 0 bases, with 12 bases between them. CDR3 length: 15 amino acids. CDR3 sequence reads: CASSMGHFSGNTIYF. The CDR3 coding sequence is TGTGCCAGCAGCATGGGACACTTCTCTGGAAACACCATATATTTT.

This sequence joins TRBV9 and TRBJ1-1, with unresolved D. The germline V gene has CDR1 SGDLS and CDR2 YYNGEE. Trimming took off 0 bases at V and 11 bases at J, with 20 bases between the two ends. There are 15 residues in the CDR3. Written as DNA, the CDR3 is TGTGCCAGCAGCGTAGATGGCGACTTTTACGGTGAGGCTTTCTTT. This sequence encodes CASSVDGDFYGEAFF.

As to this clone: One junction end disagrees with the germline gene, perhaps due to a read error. CDR3 bases: TGTGCCAGTAGTATACGCGGTCTAGCGGAGCCTCGTTTT. As protein: CASSIRGLAEPRF. The gene calls are TRBV19 and TRBJ2-3, with TRBD2 identical over 7 bases. Germline V CDR1 and CDR2: LNHDA, SQIVND (reference sequence). This CDR3 contains 13 residues. The variable domain in full, completed from reference TRBV19 and TRBJ2-3, reads DGGITQSPKYLFRKEGQNVTLSCEQNLNHDAMYWYRQDPGQGLRLIYYSQIVNDFQKGDIAEGYSVSREKKESFPLTVTSAQKNPTAFYLCASSIRGLAEPRFGPGTRLTVL.

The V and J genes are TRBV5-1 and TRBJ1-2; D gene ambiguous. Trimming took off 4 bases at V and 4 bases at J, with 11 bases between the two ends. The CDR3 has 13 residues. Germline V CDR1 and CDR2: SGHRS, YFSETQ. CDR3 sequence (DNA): TGCGCCAGCAGCCCTAGTGCAAGCTATGGCTACACCTTC. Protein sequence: CASSPSASYGYTF. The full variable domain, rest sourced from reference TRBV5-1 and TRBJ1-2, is KAGVTQTPRYLIKTRGQQVTLSCSPISGHRSVSWYQQTPGQGLQFLFEYFSETQRNKGNFPGRFSGRQFSNSRSEMNVSTLELGDSALYLCASSPSASYGYTFGSGTRLTVV.

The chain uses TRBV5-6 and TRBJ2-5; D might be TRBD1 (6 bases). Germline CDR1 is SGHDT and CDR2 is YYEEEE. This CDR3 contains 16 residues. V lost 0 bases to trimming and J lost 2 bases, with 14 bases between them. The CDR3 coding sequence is TGTGCCAGCAGCTTGGCTGGTGACAGGACTCAAGAGACCCAGTACTTC. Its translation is CASSLAGDRTQETQYF. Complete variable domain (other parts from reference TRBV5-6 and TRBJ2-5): DAGVTQSPTHLIKTRGQQVTLRCSPKSGHDTVSWYQQALGQGPQFIFQYYEEEERQRGNFPDRFSGHQFPNYSSELNVNALLLGDSALYLCASSLAGDRTQETQYFGPGTRLLVL.

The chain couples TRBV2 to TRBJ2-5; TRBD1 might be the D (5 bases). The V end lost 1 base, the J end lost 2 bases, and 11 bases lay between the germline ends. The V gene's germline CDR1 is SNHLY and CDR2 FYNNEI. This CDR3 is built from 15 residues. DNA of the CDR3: TGTGCCAGCAGTGAAGGACAGAGTTATCAAGAGACCCAGTACTTC. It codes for CASSEGQSYQETQYF.

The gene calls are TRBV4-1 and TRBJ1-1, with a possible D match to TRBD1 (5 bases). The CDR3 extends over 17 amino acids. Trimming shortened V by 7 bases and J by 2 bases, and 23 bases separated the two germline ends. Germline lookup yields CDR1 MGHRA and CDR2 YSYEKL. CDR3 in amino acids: CASTWDHFDSLNTEAFF. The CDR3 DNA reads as TGCGCCAGCACCTGGGATCATTTCGACAGTCTCAACACTGAAGCTTTCTTT.

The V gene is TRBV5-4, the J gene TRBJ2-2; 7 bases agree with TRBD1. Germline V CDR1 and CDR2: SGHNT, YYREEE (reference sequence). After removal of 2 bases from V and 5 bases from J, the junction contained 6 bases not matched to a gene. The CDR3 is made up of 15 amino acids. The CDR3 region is CASSLTGASTGELFF. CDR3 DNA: TGTGCCAGCAGCTTAACAGGGGCTTCTACCGGGGAGCTGTTTTTT.